The 29 T cell receptor beta chains presented below share a single source sample, sequenced in a study of cytomegalovirus exposure and HLA in healthy donors (TCRdb year 2017). Library construction relied on the immunoSEQ multiplex PCR assay. A mixture of 60 forward primers for TCR Vbeta segments and 13 reverse primers for TCR Jbeta segments was used in the multiplex PCR. TCRdb provides this immuneACCESS table in a form limited to in-frame rearrangements. Some clones are lacking; in checked studies, under half of them reflect an unresolved V gene, and why the rest are absent is not known. This sample gives around 300,000 clones in total; almost 85% of them show up just once. Roughly 2% of the sample goes to the ten largest clones. Specimen: PBMCs. These receptors were taken from a woman between 35 and 50 years old in good health and CMV-seropositive.

The V and J genes are TRBV11-3 and TRBJ2-1; 8 positions agree with TRBD1. J gave up 2 bases and V 1 base, and 1 base lay outside the gene matches. This CDR3 is 15 amino acids long. Germline V gene data show CDR1 as SGHNT and CDR2 as YENEEA. CDR3 sequence: CASSLVQGAYNEQFF. The DNA for the CDR3 is TGTGCCAGCAGCTTAGTACAGGGGGCCTACAATGAGCAGTTCTTC.

The chain joins TRBV27 to TRBJ2-3, with 10 bases identical to TRBD2. CDR1 and CDR2 (germline): MNHEY, SMNVEV (reference sequence). There are 17 residues in the CDR3. V lost 2 bases, J lost 1 base, and 6 bases stayed unmatched. The CDR3 sequence is CASSLGLAGAGTDTQYF. DNA for the CDR3: TGTGCCAGCAGTTTAGGGCTAGCGGGGGCAGGCACAGATACGCAGTATTTT.

The CDR3 DNA follows: TGTGCCAGCAGACAGGGTGGCGACGAGCAGTACTTC. Translating it yields CASRQGGDEQYF. The chain links TRBV6-5 to TRBJ2-7, with D perhaps TRBD1 (6 bases). Per the germline V gene, CDR1 is MNHEY and CDR2 is SVGAGI. Trimming left V 6 bases short and J 5 bases short, with 11 bases between. The CDR3 loop spans 12 amino acids.

The J gene is TRBJ2-3, the V gene TRBV7-9; 7 nucleotides match TRBD2. The junction had 9 bases not matched to a gene; V was cut back by 5 bases and J by 4 bases. The germline gives CDR1 SEHNR, CDR2 FQNEAQ (reference sequence). The CDR3 has 15 residues. CDR3 amino acids: CASSLWDYEADTQYF. DNA of the CDR3: TGTGCCAGCAGCCTTTGGGACTATGAAGCAGATACGCAGTATTTT.

The gene calls are TRBV5-4 and TRBJ1-2; 9 bases fit TRBD1. Germline values: CDR1 SGHNT, CDR2 YYREEE (reference sequence). The V and J ends lost 0 bases and 7 bases, in that order; junction bases with no gene match: 19. The CDR3 contains 19 residues. The CDR3 loop reads CASSLDLGTGNSPLRGYTF. As DNA, the CDR3 is TGTGCCAGCAGCTTGGACTTGGGGACAGGGAATAGCCCTTTACGTGGCTACACCTTC. The whole variable domain, remainder taken from reference TRBV5-4 and TRBJ1-2, is ETGVTQSPTHLIKTRGQQVTLRCSSQSGHNTVSWYQQALGQGPQFIFQYYREEENGRGNFPPRFSGLQFPNYSSELNVNALELDDSALYLCASSLDLGTGNSPLRGYTFGSGTRLTVV.

The chain is built from TRBV6-5 and TRBJ1-2; 7 bases map to TRBD1. V lost 2 bases to trimming and J lost 5 bases; unmatched junction nucleotides: 8. The CDR3 has 15 residues. Looked up from germline, CDR1 is MNHEY and CDR2 is SVGAGI. In DNA, the CDR3 is TGTGCCAGCAGTTACACTACGGGACAGAGTTATGGCTACACCTTC. It codes for CASSYTTGQSYGYTF.

The genes are TRBV9 and TRBJ2-7; D gene uncertain. V shed 3 bases and J shed 7 bases, with 23 bases lying between them. The germline CDR1 and CDR2 sequences are SGDLS and YYNGEE. There are 16 residues in the CDR3. CDR3 in DNA: TGTGCCAGCAGCGAGTCAACCGGGTCCCCCAAGGTTGAGCAGTACTTC. This translates into CASSESTGSPKVEQYF.

The chain recombines TRBV6-6 with TRBJ1-1; D gene uncertain. The germline V gene has CDR1 MNHNY and CDR2 SVGAGI (reference sequence). The CDR3 length is 13 residues. With 6 bases removed from V and 7 bases from J, the gap between germline ends came to 15 bases. The CDR3 protein is CASSLSGRDEAFF. DNA for the CDR3: TGTGCCAGCAGCCTCTCGGGCCGGGATGAAGCTTTCTTT.

This clone was seen once. The chain has TRBV27 and TRBJ1-2; 10 bases map to TRBD1. After removal of 3 bases from V and 1 base from J, the junction contained 8 bases not matched to a gene. The V gene's germline CDR1 is MNHEY and CDR2 SMNVEV (reference sequence). The CDR3 length is 17 residues. DNA for the CDR3: TGTGCCAGCAGTTTCTCGATCGGACAGGGGGTTAACTATGGCTACACCTTC. Translation: CASSFSIGQGVNYGYTF.

The chain links TRBV7-2 to TRBJ2-2, with a weak D call TRBD2 (6 bases). V was shortened by 2 bases and J by 4 bases, with 11 bases between the two germline ends. CDR1 is SGHTA and CDR2 is FQGNSA in the germline V gene. This CDR3 is 15 amino acids long. The CDR3 region is CASSLRLDVTGELFF. For the CDR3, the DNA is TGTGCCAGCAGCTTACGACTAGATGTCACCGGGGAGCTGTTTTTT.

The rearrangement uses TRBV21-1 and TRBJ1-6; TRBD1 reflects the table's D call only, with no check against the DNA. TRBV21-1 has pseudogene status. The CDR3 contains 14 residues. The CDR3 region is CASKGQGGNSPLHF. For the CDR3, the DNA is TGTGCCAGCAAGGGACAGGGGGGTAATTCACCCCTCCACTTT.

In DNA form, the CDR3 reads TGTGCCAGCAGCCAGTCGGGCACCGGGGAGCTGTTTTTT. As protein: CASSQSGTGELFF. The rearrangement joins TRBV14 to TRBJ2-2, with D uncertain. The CDR3 is made up of 13 amino acids. Per the germline V gene, CDR1 is SGHDN and CDR2 is FVKESK. Trimming took off 3 bases at V and 4 bases at J, with 6 bases between the two ends.

The J gene is TRBJ1-5, the V gene TRBV4-3; D gene ambiguous. Trimming removed 0 bases from V and 2 bases from J, with 5 bases in between. This CDR3 is built from 14 residues. Germline CDR1 reads LGHNA; CDR2 reads YSLEER. The CDR3: CASSQDRGNQPQHF. As DNA, the CDR3 is TGCGCCAGCAGCCAAGACCGCGGCAATCAGCCCCAGCATTTT.

The CDR3 region is CASSGRTENSYEQYF. The CDR3 bases are TGTGCCAGTAGTGGCCGGACAGAGAACTCCTACGAGCAGTACTTC. The gene calls are TRBV19 and TRBJ2-7, with D tentatively TRBD1 (6 bases). CDR3 length equals 15 residues. Between the trimmed V and J ends, which lost 5 bases and 0 bases, there was a span of 14 bases. Germline lookup yields CDR1 LNHDA and CDR2 SQIVND (reference sequence).

V is TRBV5-6 and J is TRBJ2-7; 8 nucleotides match TRBD2. V shed 2 bases and J 5 bases; nucleotides not matched to a gene: 9. CDR1 and CDR2 from the germline V gene are SGHDT and YYEEEE. This CDR3 region has 15 residues. The CDR3 DNA reads TGTGCCAGCAGCTTTTTGTCGCGGGAGGAGGACGAGCAGTACTTC. The encoded protein is CASSFLSREEDEQYF.

The rearrangement links TRBV25-1 to TRBJ2-5, with a possible D match to TRBD1 (6 bases). Germline-derived CDR1 and CDR2 are MGHDK and SYGVNS. This CDR3 contains 13 residues. The germline V and J ends were trimmed by 4 bases and 8 bases, with 14 bases remaining between them. CDR3 protein: CASSASGTTTQYF. Written as DNA, the CDR3 is TGTGCCAGCAGTGCCTCCGGGACAACAACCCAGTACTTC.

CDR3 residues: CASSGFDRGDDEAFF. The CDR3, as DNA: TGTGCCAGCAGTGGCTTTGATCGGGGAGACGATGAAGCTTTCTTT. The J gene is TRBJ1-1, the V gene TRBV28; D ambiguous. V lost 5 bases to trimming and J lost 7 bases, with 20 bases between them. CDR1 and CDR2 (germline): MDHEN, SYDVKM. This CDR3 is built from 15 residues.

The gene calls are TRBV11-3 and TRBJ2-7; 7 bases line up with TRBD2. The CDR3 consists of 15 residues. J lost 1 base, V lost 1 base, and 4 bases had no gene match. Germline V gene lookup returns CDR1 SGHNT and CDR2 YENEEA. CDR3 sequence: CASSLGGLPSYEQYF. The CDR3 DNA follows: TGTGCCAGCAGCTTAGGGGGACTACCTTCCTACGAGCAGTACTTC.

The V gene is TRBV11-3, the J gene TRBJ1-1; 7 positions match TRBD1. This CDR3 region has 14 residues. The V gene end was trimmed by 5 bases and the J gene end by 6 bases; junction bases not matched to a gene: 9. From germline, CDR1 is SGHNT and CDR2 YENEEA. The CDR3 here is CASSMDRKVSEAFF. The DNA of the CDR3 is TGTGCCAGCAGCATGGACAGGAAAGTCTCTGAAGCTTTCTTT.

This clone has just a few counts. The chain joins TRBV6-1 to TRBJ2-7, with TRBD2 matching over 8 bases. The CDR3 is 15 amino acids. The germline CDR1 and CDR2 sequences are MNHNS and SASEGT. Trimming took 4 bases from V and 7 from J; bases not matched to a gene: 12. CDR3 nucleotide sequence: TGTGCCAGCAGTGGGGGGGAACTAGCGGCTCGGGAGCAGTACTTC. Translated: CASSGGELAAREQYF.

The J gene is TRBJ2-2, the V gene TRBV28; no clear D. This CDR3 has 11 residues. Germline V gene lookup returns CDR1 MDHEN and CDR2 SYDVKM. Trimming pared 7 bases from V and 7 bases from J, leaving 7 bases between. Here the CDR3 reads CASTLGGELFF. For the CDR3, the DNA is TGTGCCAGCACCCTCGGCGGGGAGCTGTTTTTT.

V is TRBV6-1 and J is TRBJ1-5, with 8 bases identical to TRBD1. The length of the CDR3 is 14 residues. V lost 4 bases, J lost 7 bases, and 6 bases stayed unmatched. CDR1 and CDR2 from the germline V gene are MNHNS and SASEGT. The CDR3 is CASSADRANQPQHF. The CDR3 DNA reads TGTGCCAGCAGTGCGGACAGGGCCAACCAGCCCCAGCATTTT.

This chain joins TRBV7-2 and TRBJ2-3, with D possibly matching TRBD2 (6 bases). CDR3 length equals 16 residues. V was cut by 6 bases and J by 0 bases, with 16 bases left in between. CDR1 is SGHTA and CDR2 is FQGNSA in the germline V gene. The CDR3 spells CASRRAAGTSTDTQYF. Written as DNA, the CDR3 is TGTGCCAGCAGAAGGGCGGCGGGGACTAGCACAGATACGCAGTATTTT.

As DNA, the CDR3 is TGTGCCAGTAGAGGGGAGGGGGGGGTTGAAGGCAATCAGCCCCAGCATTTT. It specifies CASRGEGGVEGNQPQHF. This chain links TRBV19 with TRBJ1-5; D may be TRBD1 (6 bases). Germline CDR1 reads LNHDA; CDR2 reads SQIVND (reference sequence). This CDR3 is built from 17 residues. Trimming removed 6 bases from V and 2 bases from J, with 20 bases in between. Together with reference TRBV19 and TRBJ1-5, the CDR3 gives the full variable domain: DGGITQSPKYLFRKEGQNVTLSCEQNLNHDAMYWYRQDPGQGLRLIYYSQIVNDFQKGDIAEGYSVSREKKESFPLTVTSAQKNPTAFYLCASRGEGGVEGNQPQHFGDGTRLSIL.

V gene TRBV4-3 combines with J gene TRBJ1-6, with TRBD1 as a possible D gene (6 bases). Germline V gene sequence: CDR1 LGHNA, CDR2 YSLEER. V gave up 2 bases and J gave up 6 bases, with 14 bases separating them. This CDR3 region has 16 residues. In nucleotides, the CDR3 is TGCGCCAGCAGCCAAACAGGGAAGGTCCCTAATTCACCCCTCCACTTT. Translation gives CASSQTGKVPNSPLHF.

The genes are TRBV2 and TRBJ1-1; D gene unclear. Germline assignment: CDR1 SNHLY and CDR2 FYNNEI. The CDR3 spans 13 residues. Trimming took off 4 bases at V and 4 bases at J, with 10 bases between the two ends. The CDR3 region has the DNA TGTGCCAGCAGTGTCGGCCAGGCCACTGAAGCTTTCTTT. Translating gives CASSVGQATEAFF.

This clone has just a few counts. V is TRBV28 and J is TRBJ1-2, with TRBD1 matching 7 bases. The CDR3 runs to 13 residues. J lost 8 bases, V lost 7 bases, and 10 bases had no gene match. Germline values: CDR1 MDHEN, CDR2 SYDVKM. The CDR3 DNA reads TGTGCCAGCACCCCCCGGGACAGTCTAGGCTACACCTTC. Its protein product is CASTPRDSLGYTF.

This chain uses TRBV7-3 with TRBJ2-7, with 7 bases aligning to TRBD2. CDR1 SGHTA and CDR2 FQGTGA come from the germline V gene. Trimming cost V 5 bases and J 1 base; bases outside gene matches: 8. CDR3 length: 15 amino acids. The CDR3 sequence is CASSPSAGVSYEQYF. The CDR3, as DNA: TGTGCCAGCAGCCCTTCCGCGGGGGTGTCCTACGAGCAGTACTTC.

The chain uses TRBV30 and TRBJ1-5; D not certain. Trimming took 0 bases from V and 0 from J, leaving 15 bases between them. This CDR3 comprises 17 residues. Germline-derived CDR1 and CDR2 are GTSNPN and SVGIG (reference sequence). CDR3 amino acids: CAWSVSLVDYSNQPQHF. CDR3 nucleotide sequence: TGTGCCTGGAGTGTATCCCTGGTGGACTATAGCAATCAGCCCCAGCATTTT.